One sample yielded the 8 T cell receptor beta chains listed below, sequenced in a study of cytomegalovirus exposure and HLA in healthy donors. The primer mix had 60 Vbeta and 13 Jbeta primers. Profiling relied on immunoSEQ multiplex PCR, and the TCRdb table lists in-frame clones only, not all of them. The table includes roughly 100,000 clones, approximately 77% detected once. The sequencing sample was made of PBMCs. All receptors derive from a male donor in good health and CMV-seropositive.

This chain uses TRBV19 with TRBJ2-7, with 15 bases that match TRBD2. The CDR3 loop spans 19 amino acids. Germline V lookup: CDR1 LNHDA, CDR2 SQIVND (reference sequence). Unmatched junction bases numbered 11, after V lost 1 base and J lost 4 bases. The CDR3 DNA follows: TGTGCCAGTAGTATAGGGGGATCCGGGACTAGCGGGAGGATTTACGAGCAGTACTTC. It yields the protein CASSIGGSGTSGRIYEQYF.

The rearrangement links TRBV5-8 to TRBJ2-5; D may be TRBD1 (5 bases). Germline-derived CDR1 and CDR2 are SGHTS and YDEGEE. V was shortened by 0 bases and J by 10 bases, with 13 bases between the two germline ends. The CDR3 has 13 amino acids. CDR3 residues: CASSLVYHRGQYF. The CDR3 DNA sequence: TGTGCCAGCAGCTTGGTTTACCATAGGGGCCAGTACTTC.

This clone showed up just a few times. This chain uses TRBV11-2 with TRBJ2-7; TRBD2 might be the D (6 bases). The CDR3 extends over 15 amino acids. The V gene lost 1 base and the J gene lost 3 bases, with 13 bases spanning the gap. CDR1 SGHAT and CDR2 FQNNGV come from the germline V gene. CDR3 region: CASSLGVGGNYEQYF. The CDR3 nucleotides read TGTGCCAGCAGCTTAGGGGTGGGAGGTAACTACGAGCAGTACTTC.

A few counts support this clone. The rearrangement links TRBV7-3 to TRBJ2-5; tentatively, D is TRBD1 (6 bases). The CDR3 loop spans 15 amino acids. The V and J ends lost 4 bases and 2 bases respectively, with 14 bases between them. The germline CDR1 and CDR2 sequences are SGHTA and FQGTGA. CDR3 sequence reads: CASSSTNRVQETQYF. The CDR3 region has the DNA TGTGCCAGCAGCTCGACTAACAGGGTTCAAGAGACCCAGTACTTC.

J is TRBJ2-2 and V is TRBV2; 7 nucleotides line up with TRBD1. Per the germline V gene, CDR1 is SNHLY and CDR2 is FYNNEI. CDR3 length: 15 residues. V lost 6 bases to trimming and J lost 3 bases; unmatched junction nucleotides: 7. DNA of the CDR3: TGTGCCAGCAGAGGGGGCGGTTTGGACACCGGGGAGCTGTTTTTT. Its translation is CASRGGGLDTGELFF.

The genes are TRBV5-1 and TRBJ2-3; D might be TRBD1 (5 bases). The germline CDR1 and CDR2 sequences are SGHRS and YFSETQ. The CDR3 consists of 15 residues. Trimming took off 0 bases at V and 5 bases at J, with 13 bases between the two ends. The CDR3: CASSLEGLRVDTQYF. The CDR3, as DNA: TGCGCCAGCAGCTTGGAGGGGTTACGGGTAGATACGCAGTATTTT.

This clone was detected only a few times. The CDR3 reads CSVEPPIRSYNEQFF. The CDR3 DNA reads TGCAGCGTTGAACCGCCAATCAGGTCCTACAATGAGCAGTTCTTC. The gene calls are TRBV29-1 and TRBJ2-1; no reliable D call. V was shortened by 2 bases and J by 1 base, with 12 bases between the two germline ends. The CDR3 runs 15 residues. The V gene's germline CDR1 is SQVTM and CDR2 ANQGSEA.

The chain has TRBV28 and TRBJ1-1; D call uncertain. The CDR3 totals 15 residues. V lost 3 bases and J lost 3, with 14 bases in between. CDR1 is MDHEN, CDR2 SYDVKM, per germline. The CDR3 here is CASSFLSTVDTEAFF. CDR3 DNA: TGTGCCAGCAGTTTTCTCTCCACAGTGGACACTGAAGCTTTCTTT. The full variable domain, in which reference TRBV28 and TRBJ1-1 provide the parts outside the CDR3, is DVKVTQSSRYLVKRTGEKVFLECVQDMDHENMFWYRQDPGLGLRLIYFSYDVKMKEKGDIPEGYSVSREKKERFSLILESASTNQTSMYLCASSFLSTVDTEAFFGQGTRLTVV.